Below are 23 T cell receptor beta chains sequenced from a single sample in a study of T-cell reconstitution after alpha-beta-depleted transplantation in children. Preparation of the TCRbeta library involved a method that used unique molecular identifiers. From the PCR reads, TCRdb called clonotypes with MiXCR, one entry per CDR3 protein. This table holds 700,000 to 950,000 distinct CDR3 sequences, under 20% found once. The sequencing here drew on PBMCs, mostly from graft donor cells, taken 360 days after TCRalphabeta/CD19-depleted stem cell transplant. Every receptor here comes from a male patient between 10 and 17 years old who had a stem cell transplant for acute lymphoblastic leukemia, so the T cells may come from the graft donor.

The rearrangement uses TRBV5-1 and TRBJ1-1, with D maybe TRBD1 (5 bases). V was clipped by 0 bases and J by 4 bases, with 10 bases between them. Germline CDR1 is SGHRS and CDR2 is YFSETQ. This CDR3 has 14 amino acids. The CDR3 here is CASSLVTGPTEAFF. CDR3 DNA sequence: TGCGCCAGCAGCTTGGTAACAGGACCCACTGAAGCTTTCTTT. Full variable domain (missing parts from reference TRBV5-1 and TRBJ1-1): KAGVTQTPRYLIKTRGQQVTLSCSPISGHRSVSWYQQTPGQGLQFLFEYFSETQRNKGNFPGRFSGRQFSNSRSEMNVSTLELGDSALYLCASSLVTGPTEAFFGQGTRLTVV.

The V call is TRBV3-1, the J call TRBJ2-2; no clear D. V lost 1 base and J 9 bases, leaving 18 bases between the germline ends. Germline CDR1 LGHDT, CDR2 YNNKEL (reference sequence). The CDR3 is 16 amino acids. In DNA, the CDR3 is TGTGCCAGCAGCCAAGTGGGCGGCCCCGAGAGCCGGGAGCTGTTTTTT. It translates to CASSQVGGPESRELFF.

The rearrangement joins TRBV5-1 to TRBJ2-7; 8 bases map to TRBD1. There are 13 residues in the CDR3. V shed 4 bases and J 4 bases; nucleotides not matched to a gene: 4. In germline, CDR1 is SGHRS, CDR2 YFSETQ. The CDR3 sequence: CASSTDRAYEQYF. CDR3 bases: TGCGCCAGCAGCACGGACAGGGCTTACGAGCAGTACTTC. The full variable domain, completed using reference TRBV5-1 and TRBJ2-7, is KAGVTQTPRYLIKTRGQQVTLSCSPISGHRSVSWYQQTPGQGLQFLFEYFSETQRNKGNFPGRFSGRQFSNSRSEMNVSTLELGDSALYLCASSTDRAYEQYFGPGTRLTVT.

The chain combines TRBV12-3 or TRBV12-4 with TRBJ2-1; D is perhaps TRBD1 (5 bases). The CDR3 has 14 residues. Trimming removed 6 bases from V and 7 bases from J, with 16 bases in between. The CDR3 DNA is TGTGCCAGCAGCCCCGCCAGGGTAGGGAATGAGCAGTTCTTC. It codes for CASSPARVGNEQFF.

This clonotype came up many times. The CDR3 here is CASSFSGSRGKTQYF. The CDR3 coding sequence is TGTGCCAGCAGTTTTAGCGGGAGCCGGGGGAAGACCCAGTACTTC. The chain carries TRBV12-3 or TRBV12-4 and TRBJ2-5, with TRBD2 matching 9 bases. V dropped 3 bases and J dropped 6; count of bases not matched to a gene: 8. The CDR3 runs to 15 residues.

V gene TRBV7-9 combines with J gene TRBJ2-2; D unresolved. This CDR3 spans 15 amino acids. Germline V gives CDR1 SEHNR, CDR2 FQNEAQ (reference sequence). Trimming removed 3 bases from V and 0 bases from J, with 8 bases in between. The CDR3 loop reads CASSFASPNTGELFF. CDR3 bases: TGTGCCAGCAGCTTTGCCAGTCCGAACACCGGGGAGCTGTTTTTT.

The chain carries TRBV5-1 and TRBJ2-1; D is ambiguous. In germline, CDR1 is SGHRS, CDR2 YFSETQ. V was cut by 7 bases and J by 0 bases, with 8 bases left in between. This CDR3 has 13 amino acids. CDR3 sequence reads: CASGSYSYNEQFF. The CDR3 DNA reads TGCGCCAGCGGCAGCTACTCCTACAATGAGCAGTTCTTC.

In its sample, this clonotype was seen many times. The J gene is TRBJ1-1, the V gene TRBV5-6; the D is unclear. The CDR3 spans 15 residues. V was shortened by 3 bases and J by 0 bases, with 12 bases between the two germline ends. Germline V gives CDR1 SGHDT, CDR2 YYEEEE. The CDR3 DNA is TGTGCCAGCAGCTCCGAGGGAGAACTGAACACTGAAGCTTTCTTT. This codes for CASSSEGELNTEAFF.

This clonotype was counted ten times or more. The chain joins TRBV18 to TRBJ2-5, with D unclear. The ends were cut back, 8 bases at V and 4 bases at J, with 11 bases in the middle. The CDR3 sequence is 12 residues long. The germline CDR1 and CDR2 sequences are KGHSH and LQKENI. CDR3 in DNA: TGTGCCAGCAGCCCCCTGGGAGAGACCCAGTACTTC. Its translation: CASSPLGETQYF.

This clonotype was detected only a few times. The V and J genes are TRBV10-3 and TRBJ2-1, with D possibly being TRBD2 (5 bases). CDR3 length equals 17 residues. The ends were cut back, 2 bases at V and 2 bases at J, with 16 bases in the middle. Germline V gene sequence: CDR1 ENHRY, CDR2 SYGVKD. The CDR3 loop is CAISEEDGRPPYNEQFF. In nucleotides, the CDR3 is TGTGCCATCAGTGAGGAGGATGGGAGACCTCCCTACAATGAGCAGTTCTTC.

This clonotype was seen a handful of times. The rearrangement links TRBV14 to TRBJ1-1; D not certain. Trimming removed 4 bases at V and 4 bases at J, with 16 bases between. Germline lookup yields CDR1 SGHDN and CDR2 FVKESK. This CDR3 region has 15 residues. The CDR3 is CASSPLIGSSTEAFF. CDR3 nucleotide sequence: TGTGCCAGCAGCCCACTCATAGGGTCGAGCACTGAAGCTTTCTTT.

V usage is TRBV4-2 and J usage is TRBJ2-7; D not resolved. From germline, CDR1 is LGHNA and CDR2 YNFKEQ. V was shortened by 4 bases and J by 7 bases, with 29 bases between the two germline ends. CDR3 size: 18 residues. CDR3 bases: TGTGCCAGCAGCCGATATCCCTCGGAGACTTTCTCGATGGGGGAGCAGTACTTC. Protein sequence: CASSRYPSETFSMGEQYF.

This clonotype occurred a few times. The chain has TRBV24-1 and TRBJ2-3, with a possible D match to TRBD2 (6 bases). Trimming took off 7 bases at V and 1 base at J, with 11 bases between the two ends. The CDR3 is 14 residues long. Germline V gene sequence: CDR1 KGHDR, CDR2 SFDVKD. The CDR3 sequence: CATRGSGRTDTQYF. DNA for the CDR3: TGTGCCACCAGGGGGAGCGGGCGCACAGATACGCAGTATTTT.

This clonotype has a handful of counts. The V and J genes are TRBV15 and TRBJ2-2; no reliable D call. Germline V gene lookup returns CDR1 LNHNV and CDR2 YYDKDF (reference sequence). Trimming shortened V by 5 bases and J by 0 bases, and 13 bases separated the two germline ends. This CDR3 contains 16 residues. CDR3 region: CATSFDQGANTGELFF. The CDR3 nucleotides read TGTGCCACCAGCTTCGACCAAGGAGCGAACACCGGGGAGCTGTTTTTT.

CDR3 loop: CATLGGVDEQFF. CDR3 in DNA: TGTGCCACCCTGGGTGGGGTGGATGAGCAGTTCTTC. This chain joins TRBV3-1 and TRBJ2-1; D remains ambiguous. Germline V lookup: CDR1 LGHDT, CDR2 YNNKEL (reference sequence). CDR3 size: 12 residues. V lost 10 bases, J lost 8 bases, and 15 bases lay in between.

This clonotype was found a few times. J is TRBJ2-5 and V is TRBV5-5; D not certain. This CDR3 has 15 amino acids. Trimming cost V 3 bases and J 0 bases, with 12 bases left between them. Per germline, CDR1 SGHKS and CDR2 YYEKEE (reference sequence). The CDR3 region is CASSSHPRYQETQYF. As DNA, the CDR3 is TGTGCCAGCAGCTCGCACCCCAGGTACCAAGAGACCCAGTACTTC.

This clonotype has a single count. V usage is TRBV6-1 and J usage is TRBJ1-2, with 8 positions matching TRBD1. This CDR3 region has 14 residues. CDR1 MNHNS and CDR2 SASEGT come from the germline V gene. V lost 6 bases and J lost 4; bases outside the gene matches: 7. The CDR3 reads CASSRLTGVYGYTF. For the CDR3, the DNA is TGTGCCAGCAGCAGATTGACAGGGGTCTATGGCTACACCTTC.

The chain couples TRBV4-1 to TRBJ1-1; the D is unclear. This CDR3 is built from 15 residues. The ends were cut back, 1 base at V and 3 bases at J, with 12 bases in the middle. Germline-derived CDR1 and CDR2 are MGHRA and YSYEKL. CDR3 nucleotide sequence: TGCGCCAGCAGCCAAGGGGAATTAACGGACACTGAAGCTTTCTTT. It is translated as CASSQGELTDTEAFF.

This clonotype has just a few counts. This sequence joins TRBV7-9 and TRBJ2-7; D is perhaps TRBD2 (6 bases). Germline loops: CDR1 SEHNR, CDR2 FQNEAQ (reference sequence). V lost 3 bases and J 1 base, leaving 13 bases between the germline ends. This CDR3 has 15 residues. The CDR3 nucleotides are TGTGCCAGCAGCTTGATAGCTAGCGTGTCCTACGAGCAGTACTTC. Its protein product is CASSLIASVSYEQYF.

This clonotype was observed a few times. V is TRBV6-1 and J is TRBJ2-2; D unresolved. Germline V gene data show CDR1 as MNHNS and CDR2 as SASEGT. The CDR3 consists of 15 residues. Trimming removed 7 bases from V and 0 bases from J, with 12 bases in between. The CDR3 bases are TGTGCCAGCAAGTACAGATTCGCGAACACCGGGGAGCTGTTTTTT. This codes for CASKYRFANTGELFF.

This clonotype has only a few counts. The V and J genes are TRBV29-1 and TRBJ2-7; 7 bases map to TRBD1. This CDR3 has 16 amino acids. Germline V gene data show CDR1 as SQVTM and CDR2 as ANQGSEA. V trimming: 3 bases; J trimming: 0 bases; junction bases outside the gene matches: 11. The CDR3 DNA is TGCAGCGTTGAGGGTAACAACGGGACAGACTCCTACGAGCAGTACTTC. This encodes CSVEGNNGTDSYEQYF.

This clonotype was seen a handful of times. This sequence joins TRBV4-1 and TRBJ2-7; TRBD2 aligns across 7 bases. The trim removed 6 bases at V and 4 bases at J, leaving 9 bases unmatched. This CDR3 has 14 residues. Germline V lookup: CDR1 MGHRA, CDR2 YSYEKL. CDR3 DNA: TGCGCCAGCAGACTCCGCGGGAGTCAATACGAGCAGTACTTC. Protein product: CASRLRGSQYEQYF.

This clonotype was counted a few times. The chain carries TRBV27 and TRBJ1-5; D is ambiguous. Germline V gene lookup returns CDR1 MNHEY and CDR2 SMNVEV (reference sequence). The CDR3 length is 14 residues. The V and J ends lost 8 bases and 4 bases respectively, with 15 bases between them. The CDR3 is CASGLRRKNQPQHF. The CDR3 bases are TGTGCCAGCGGGCTCAGGAGGAAGAATCAGCCCCAGCATTTT.